These 4 T cell receptor beta chains came from one sample sequenced in a study of shared clonotypes between healthy human individuals. Clones were sequenced by immunoSEQ multiplex PCR, and TCRdb holds only the in-frame ones, with some missing. The sample lists about 1.5 million clones, about 98% occurring once. The material sequenced was naive CD4+ T cells sorted from blood. Subset indicated: CD45RA+ positively selected. The receptors come from a man aged 25 to 45 in good health.

The J gene is TRBJ2-3, the V gene TRBV2, with 7 bases that match TRBD2. The V gene's germline CDR1 is SNHLY and CDR2 FYNNEI. V dropped 5 bases and J dropped 12; count of bases not matched to a gene: 14. There are 14 residues in the CDR3. The CDR3 here is CASSTERGGSDQYF. For the CDR3, the DNA is TGTGCCAGCAGTACCGAGCGGGGCGGGTCGGACCAGTATTTT.

The chain links TRBV7-7 to TRBJ2-1; D gene unclear. The CDR3 contains 15 residues. Trimming left V 5 bases short and J 7 bases short, with 18 bases between. Germline V lookup: CDR1 SSHAT, CDR2 FNYEAQ (reference sequence). The CDR3 loop is CASSRRPTTANEQFF. The CDR3 DNA reads as TGTGCCAGCAGCCGACGACCTACTACTGCTAATGAGCAGTTCTTC.

The rearrangement uses TRBV6-5 and TRBJ2-5, with D possibly matching TRBD2 (6 bases). The CDR3 runs to 13 residues. Trimming left V 6 bases short and J 4 bases short, with 12 bases between. Germline CDR1 reads MNHEY; CDR2 reads SVGAGI. The CDR3 coding sequence is TGTGCCAGCAGGCCGGGGGTGGGAGAGACCCAGTACTTC. Its translation is CASRPGVGETQYF.

This rearrangement joins TRBV27 to TRBJ1-2, with a possible D match to TRBD1 (5 bases). CDR1 MNHEY and CDR2 SMNVEV come from the germline V gene (reference sequence). V gave up 6 bases and J gave up 0 bases, with 8 bases separating them. The CDR3 runs 13 residues. The CDR3 DNA sequence: TGTGCCAGCAGGAGACAGACTAACTATGGCTACACCTTC. Protein sequence: CASRRQTNYGYTF.